A single sample is the source of the 27 T cell receptor beta chains below, sequenced in a study of blood T cells in healthy people across ages. Combining a sample-barcoded 5' primer with a J-beta primer mix, a second PCR ran for roughly 6 to 11 cycles. TCRdb processed the 5' RACE reads anew with MiXCR; each CDR3 protein has one entry. Among 1.5 million to 2 million distinct CDR3 sequences listed, over 25% were seen once. Sequences were obtained from blood. Source of these receptors: a woman aged 30 to 39 in good health.

This clonotype was detected a few times. This could be a read error, since a much larger clone is one nucleotide away. The chain has TRBV9 and TRBJ2-4, with 7 bases matching TRBD2. The CDR3 runs to 14 residues. Germline V gives CDR1 SGDLS, CDR2 YYNGEE. J gave up 13 bases and V 0 bases, and 10 bases lay outside the gene matches. CDR3 nucleotide sequence: TGTGCCAGCAGCGTAGGACTAGCTTTGAATGAGCAGTACTTC. It encodes CASSVGLALNEQYF.

This clonotype was seen more than once but under ten times. Relative to the germline gene, one junction end is altered; a read error may explain this. This rearrangement joins TRBV11-2 to TRBJ2-1; 8 nucleotides align to TRBD2. The CDR3 runs 15 residues. Germline assignment: CDR1 SGHAT and CDR2 FQNNGV. The CDR3 spells CASSLDGRGDNEQFF. The CDR3 DNA reads as TGTGCCAGCAGTTTAGATGGGCGGGGGGACAATGAGCAGTTCTTC. Combining the CDR3 with reference TRBV11-2 and TRBJ2-1 gives the whole variable domain EAGVAQSPRYKIIEKRQSVAFWCNPISGHATLYWYQQILGQGPKLLIQFQNNGVVDDSQLPKDRFSAERLKGVDSTLKIQPAKLEDSAVYLCASSLDGRGDNEQFFGPGTRLTVL.

This clonotype was observed many times. The chain couples TRBV10-2 to TRBJ2-7; 8 positions agree with TRBD1. The CDR3 is 13 amino acids. After removal of 6 bases from V and 6 bases from J, the junction contained 7 bases not matched to a gene. CDR1 and CDR2 from the germline V gene are WSHSY and SAAADI. The CDR3 DNA reads as TGCGCCAGCAGCCTGACAGGGGCTGGCGAGCAGTACTTC. It yields the protein CASSLTGAGEQYF.

This clonotype has only a few counts. The CDR3 DNA reads TGTGCTAGTGGCGGGACGGCAGCCAAAAACATTCAGTACTTC. Protein product: CASGGTAAKNIQYF. The gene calls are TRBV12-5 and TRBJ2-4; D is perhaps TRBD1 or TRBD2 (5 bases each). From germline, CDR1 is LGHNT and CDR2 FRNRAP. V lost 6 bases, J lost 0 bases, and 9 bases lay in between. The CDR3 is 14 amino acids.

A word on this clonotype: A much larger clonotype is one base distant, so this may be a read error. V and J are TRBV12-3 or TRBV12-4 and TRBJ2-5, with 9 bases aligning to TRBD2. V trimming: 4 bases; J trimming: 3 bases; junction bases outside the gene matches: 3. The CDR3 contains 14 residues. The CDR3 DNA follows: TGTGCCAGCAGTTACCGCGGGGGGGAAGAGACCCAGTACTTC. This encodes CASSYRGGEETQYF.

For this clonotype: Just one base apart from a much larger clone, this may be a read error. The rearrangement uses TRBV6-5 and TRBJ2-7; 8 bases match TRBD2. Germline V gene data show CDR1 as MNHEY and CDR2 as SVGAGI. J was trimmed by 6 bases and V by 8 bases; bases with no gene match: 12. The CDR3 is made up of 14 amino acids. For the CDR3, the DNA is TGTGCCAGCTCATCCGGGACTAGTCGGGCCGAGCAGTACTTC. It codes for CASSSGTSRAEQYF.

This clonotype was recorded a few times. V and J are TRBV12-3 or TRBV12-4 and TRBJ1-6; weak D call: TRBD1 (5 bases). Trimming removed 3 bases at V and 8 bases at J, with 14 bases between. The CDR3 contains 15 residues. CDR3 sequence (DNA): TGTGCCAGCAGTTTTACCCAGGGAGGTGATTCACCCCTCCACTTT. Protein sequence: CASSFTQGGDSPLHF.

This clonotype was observed a handful of times. The gene calls are TRBV6-5 and TRBJ2-7; tentative D call: TRBD2 (5 bases). CDR1 MNHEY and CDR2 SVGAGI come from the germline V gene. Trimming removed 7 bases from V and 3 bases from J, with 13 bases in between. CDR3 length: 13 residues. CDR3 DNA: TGTGCCAGCACCCGAGGGTCCGGCTACGAGCAGTACTTC. This sequence encodes CASTRGSGYEQYF.

This clonotype was observed a single time. Being one base from a much bigger clone, this may be a read error. The chain combines TRBV21-1 with TRBJ2-4; the DNA was not used to check the table's D call, TRBD1. TRBJ2-7 matches the DNA end more closely, so the J call is doubtful. TRBV21-1 is marked as a pseudogene. The CDR3 is made up of 15 amino acids. The CDR3 region has the DNA TGTGCCAGCAGCAGGGACTGGGTTGCATCCTACGAGCAGTACTTC. Amino acids: CASSRDWVASYEQYF.

With respect to this clonotype: A read error may be the cause here, since a much bigger clone is one base away. The CDR3 DNA follows: TGTGCCAGCAGCCGCTTAGCGGGAGCACCCGGGCAGTACTTC. Protein product: CASSRLAGAPGQYF. The chain carries TRBV7-2 and TRBJ2-7; 9 bases fit TRBD2. The CDR3 has 14 amino acids. Germline CDR1 reads SGHTA; CDR2 reads FQGNSA. After removal of 5 bases from V and 9 bases from J, the junction contained 11 bases not matched to a gene.

This clonotype was observed a handful of times. This may be a read error: a much more frequent sequence differs by one nucleotide. The rearrangement joins TRBV28 to TRBJ2-4; 8 bases line up with TRBD2. This CDR3 has 14 amino acids. Losses at the gene ends were 6 bases for V and 8 bases for J; bases not matched to a gene: 9. Germline V gene data show CDR1 as MDHEN and CDR2 as SYDVKM. The DNA for the CDR3 is TGTGCCAGCAGGTTAACGGGGGGGAAGTACATTCAGTACTTC. It encodes CASRLTGGKYIQYF.

V is TRBV29-1 and J is TRBJ2-7, with D perhaps matching TRBD1 or TRBD2 (5 bases each). The CDR3 loop spans 13 amino acids. CDR1 and CDR2 (germline): SQVTM, ANQGSEA. V lost 4 bases to trimming and J lost 3 bases, with 13 bases between them. Here the CDR3 reads CSVVAGRYYEQYF. The CDR3 DNA follows: TGCAGCGTTGTTGCAGGGAGATACTACGAGCAGTACTTC.

The chain uses TRBV24-1 and TRBJ2-7; possible D gene TRBD2, 6 bases. The CDR3 sequence is 14 residues long. The ends were cut back, 2 bases at V and 7 bases at J, with 14 bases in the middle. The V gene's germline CDR1 is KGHDR and CDR2 SFDVKD. CDR3 sequence reads: CATSDWGLTREQYF. CDR3 nucleotides: TGTGCCACCAGTGATTGGGGACTTACCAGAGAGCAGTACTTC.

This clonotype was seen only a few times. The rearrangement links TRBV28 to TRBJ1-1; D possibly corresponds to TRBD1 (5 bases). Trimming removed 1 base at V and 1 base at J, with 10 bases between. CDR3 length: 15 amino acids. Germline V gene lookup returns CDR1 MDHEN and CDR2 SYDVKM. CDR3 in amino acids: CASSLLQAANTEAFF. In nucleotides, the CDR3 is TGTGCCAGCAGTTTATTACAGGCTGCGAACACTGAAGCTTTCTTT.

The chain joins TRBV30 to TRBJ2-4; 9 bases are a match to TRBD1. The last part of the DNA fits TRBJ2-7 better; the J call may be wrong. Germline V gives CDR1 GTSNPN, CDR2 SVGIG (reference sequence). The CDR3 sequence is 14 residues long. The CDR3: CAWTSGTGSHEQYF. As DNA, the CDR3 is TGTGCCTGGACCTCCGGGACAGGGAGCCACGAGCAGTACTTC.

On this clonotype itself: The junction shows a germline mismatch at one end, possibly a read error. The chain is built from TRBV7-9 and TRBJ1-2; no firm D call. The germline CDR1 and CDR2 sequences are SEHNR and FQNEAQ (reference sequence). The CDR3 length is 14 residues. The CDR3, as DNA: TGTGCCAACAGCTTGAGTCCGGTTCCCTATGGCTACACCTTC. It yields the protein CANSLSPVPYGYTF.

The chain couples TRBV5-1 to TRBJ2-3; the D is unclear. The CDR3 is 15 amino acids. V gave up 1 base and J gave up 2 bases, with 11 bases separating them. From germline, CDR1 is SGHRS and CDR2 YFSETQ. As DNA, the CDR3 is TGCGCCAGCAGCTTGACTGAGCGTACCACAGATACGCAGTATTTT. Translation gives CASSLTERTTDTQYF.

CDR3 in amino acids: CASSGFYWLTGGYTF. CDR3 DNA: TGTGCCAGCAGTGGCTTCTACTGGTTGACGGGCGGCTACACCTTC. V and J are TRBV2 and TRBJ1-2; no clear D gene. This CDR3 has 15 amino acids. Per germline, CDR1 SNHLY and CDR2 FYNNEI. V shed 4 bases and J shed 8 bases, with 20 bases lying between them. Complete variable domain (other parts from reference TRBV2 and TRBJ1-2): EPEVTQTPSHQVTQMGQEVILRCVPISNHLYFYWYRQILGQKVEFLVSFYNNEISEKSEIFDDQFSVERPDGSNFTLKIRSTKLEDSAMYFCASSGFYWLTGGYTFGSGTRLTVV.

This clonotype was seen repeatedly, ten times or more. The V call is TRBV20-1, the J call TRBJ1-2, with unresolved D. CDR3 size: 10 residues. The ends were cut back, 3 bases at V and 6 bases at J, with 5 bases in the middle. The germline V gene encodes CDR1 DFQATT and CDR2 SNEGSKA (reference sequence). In DNA, the CDR3 is TGCAGTGCTAGCCAGAATGGCTACACCTTC. This sequence encodes CSASQNGYTF.

The chain carries TRBV7-9 and TRBJ1-2; D possibly corresponds to TRBD1 (5 bases). Germline assignment: CDR1 SEHNR and CDR2 FQNEAQ (reference sequence). The CDR3 covers 15 residues. V lost 5 bases, J lost 0 bases, and 13 bases lay in between. The CDR3 DNA is TGTGCCAGCAGCCCACCAGGGTTAGCTAACTATGGCTACACCTTC. This translates into CASSPPGLANYGYTF. Supplemented by reference TRBV7-9 and TRBJ1-2, the full variable domain reads DTGVSQNPRHKITKRGQNVTFRCDPISEHNRLYWYRQTLGQGPEFLTYFQNEAQLEKSRLLSDRFSAERPKGSFSTLEIQRTEQGDSAMYLCASSPPGLANYGYTFGSGTRLTVV.

This rearrangement joins TRBV3-1 to TRBJ2-5; TRBD2 matches at 12 bases. Germline V lookup: CDR1 LGHDT, CDR2 YNNKEL (reference sequence). V shed 0 bases, J shed 7 bases, and the junction held 6 bases outside the gene matches. The CDR3 totals 16 residues. As DNA, the CDR3 is TGTGCCAGCAGCCAAGATTCTAGCGGGGGGGCGGGGACCCAGTACTTC. Protein product: CASSQDSSGGAGTQYF.

This clonotype was found a few times. CDR3 sequence: CASSELAGLSSYNEQFF. The DNA for the CDR3 is TGTGCCAGCAGTGAACTAGCGGGACTTAGCTCCTACAATGAGCAGTTCTTC. The J gene is TRBJ2-1, the V gene TRBV12-3 or TRBV12-4, with TRBD2 identical over 10 bases. V gave up 5 bases and J gave up 0 bases; unmatched junction bases: 7. The CDR3 extends over 17 amino acids.

The gene calls are TRBV5-1 and TRBJ2-3, with 10 bases identical to TRBD2. The germline V gene has CDR1 SGHRS and CDR2 YFSETQ. Trimming at V came to 0 bases and at J to 4 bases, leaving 8 bases not matched to a gene. This CDR3 is built from 17 residues. For the CDR3, the DNA is TGCGCCAGCAGCTTGGATCCCCTAGCGGGGGATTCAGATACGCAGTATTTT. Encoded protein: CASSLDPLAGDSDTQYF.

This chain uses TRBV20-1 with TRBJ1-2; D is perhaps TRBD1 (5 bases). The CDR3 spans 10 residues. Germline V gene lookup returns CDR1 DFQATT and CDR2 SNEGSKA (reference sequence). V gave up 6 bases and J gave up 4 bases, with 6 bases separating them. In DNA form, the CDR3 reads TGCAGTGCAGGGGTCTATGGCTACACCTTC. Translated: CSAGVYGYTF.

The sample holds one count of this clonotype. The chain carries TRBV11-2 and TRBJ2-1; a weak D match, TRBD2 (9 bases). This CDR3 contains 18 residues. Germline CDR1 is SGHAT and CDR2 is FQNNGV. Trimming cost V 1 base and J 7 bases, with 23 bases left between them. The CDR3 DNA sequence: TGTGCCAGCAGCTTAGCAGGGGGCGGGAGGGCCTTTGAGAATGAGCAGTTCTTC. Its protein product is CASSLAGGGRAFENEQFF.

Worth noting for this clonotype: Given a much more abundant clone one base away, this may be a read error. This sequence joins TRBV2 and TRBJ2-1; D unclear. Trimming stripped 7 bases from V and 8 bases from J, with 6 bases between. Germline V gene data show CDR1 as SNHLY and CDR2 as FYNNEI. This CDR3 contains 10 residues. The CDR3 DNA sequence: TGTGCCAGCAACGACTATGAGCAGTTCTTC. As protein: CASNDYEQFF. Looking up the rest from reference TRBV2 and TRBJ2-1 gives the full variable domain: EPEVTQTPSHQVTQMGQEVILRCVPISNHLYFYWYRQILGQKVEFLVSFYNNEISEKSEIFDDQFSVERPDGSNFTLKIRSTKLEDSAMYFCASNDYEQFFGPGTRLTVL.

The DNA of the CDR3 is TGTGCAAGTCGCTCATGCGGCAGGGACCGGAGGAGCTCCTACGAGCAGTACTTC. Encoded protein: CASRSCGRDRRSSYEQYF. J is TRBJ2-7 and V is TRBV12-2; the DNA was not used to check the table's D call, TRBD2. TRBV12-2 constitutes a pseudogene. This CDR3 is 18 amino acids long.